This entry describes one T cell receptor (beta chain). The sample belongs to a study of blood T cells in healthy people across ages. Healthy Caucasians from Russia aged roughly 6 to 95 served as donors. Extraction yielded at least 6 micrograms of total RNA per sample. Using a J-beta primer mix together with a sample-barcoded 5' primer, a second PCR was run for roughly 6 to 12 cycles. MiXCR, run by TCRdb on the 5' RACE reads, gives a single entry per CDR3 protein. The sample has approximately 800,000 distinct CDR3 sequences, more than 25% seen once. Per the germline V gene, CDR1 is SEHNR and CDR2 is FQNEAQ (reference sequence). The CDR3 has 14 residues. In addition, the sample was reused for a study of T cells of mothers and their children. That paper adds: TCR recombination output is shaped by thymic selection similarly in related and unrelated pairs. The analysis detected no persistent microchimeric T cell clones.

The chain links TRBV7-9 to TRBJ2-7, with 9 positions matching TRBD2. The J call may not be correct, given that the DNA end is closer to TRBJ2-5. Input material: blood. This clonotype was sampled from a boy between 10 and 17 years old in good health. The CDR3 nucleotides read TGTGCCAGCAGCTTAGTGACTAGCGGAGAGACCCAGTACTTC. Residues: CASSLVTSGETQYF.